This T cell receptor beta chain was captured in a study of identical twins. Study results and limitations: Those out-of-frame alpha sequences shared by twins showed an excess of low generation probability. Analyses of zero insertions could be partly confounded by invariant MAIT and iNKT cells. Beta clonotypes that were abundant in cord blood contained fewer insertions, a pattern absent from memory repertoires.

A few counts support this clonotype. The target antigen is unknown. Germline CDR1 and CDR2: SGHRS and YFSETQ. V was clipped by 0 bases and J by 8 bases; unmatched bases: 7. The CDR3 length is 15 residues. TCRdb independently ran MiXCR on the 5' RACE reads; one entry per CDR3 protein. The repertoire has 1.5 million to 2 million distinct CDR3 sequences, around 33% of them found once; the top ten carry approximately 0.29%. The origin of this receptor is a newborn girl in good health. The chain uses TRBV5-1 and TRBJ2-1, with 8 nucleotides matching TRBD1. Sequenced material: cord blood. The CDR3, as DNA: TGCGCCAGCAGCTTGGTACGGACAGGGATTGATGAGCAGTTCTTC. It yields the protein CASSLVRTGIDEQFF.